Sequencing of this T cell receptor (beta chain) was carried out in a study of blood T cell repertoires in COVID-19. Across the whole study: Sources were T cells, B-cell-depleted T cells, or PBMCs; the material itself was cDNA or gDNA.

CDR3 length: 15 residues. V was trimmed by 2 bases and J by 8 bases, leaving 15 bases between them. Germline CDR1 reads KGHSH; CDR2 reads LQKENI. One Seattle source followed patients from active infection through their disease course. Per the authors' pipeline: From reference gene primer amplification, estimates of nucleated cell counts were derived. Method: immunoSEQ multiplex PCR; TCRdb's copy keeps in-frame clones and lacks some. V, J and clone size are taken as reported in that table, and D and trimming were inferred from the DNA itself. This table holds 330,000 or so clones, roughly 87% found once.

The sequenced sample consisted of peripheral blood. This clonotype was sampled from a young man with COVID-19, enrolled during active disease. The chain recombines TRBV18 with TRBJ1-4; unclear D gene. The CDR3: CASSPWSTVGEKLFF. In DNA form, the CDR3 reads TGTGCCAGCTCACCATGGTCAACCGTCGGGGAAAAACTGTTTTTT.